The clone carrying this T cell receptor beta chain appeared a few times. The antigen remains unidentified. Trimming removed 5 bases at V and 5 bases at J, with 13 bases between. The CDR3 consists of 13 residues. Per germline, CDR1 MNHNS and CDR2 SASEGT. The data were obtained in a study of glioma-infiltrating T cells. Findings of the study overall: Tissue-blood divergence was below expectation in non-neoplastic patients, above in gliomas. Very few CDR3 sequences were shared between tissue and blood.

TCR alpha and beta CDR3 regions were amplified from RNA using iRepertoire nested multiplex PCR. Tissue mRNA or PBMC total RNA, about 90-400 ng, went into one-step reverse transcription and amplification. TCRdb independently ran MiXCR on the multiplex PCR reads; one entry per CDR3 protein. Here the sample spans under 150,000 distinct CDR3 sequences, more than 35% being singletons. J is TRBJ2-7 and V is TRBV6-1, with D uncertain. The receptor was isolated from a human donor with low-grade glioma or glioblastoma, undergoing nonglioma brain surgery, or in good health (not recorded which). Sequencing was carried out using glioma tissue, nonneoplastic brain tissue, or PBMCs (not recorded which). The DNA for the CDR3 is TGTGCCAGCAGTCGCTCTTGGAGAAACGAGCAGTACTTC. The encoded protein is CASSRSWRNEQYF.